The rows below give T cell receptor beta chains drawn from one sample of a study of blood T cell repertoires in COVID-19. Produced via immunoSEQ multiplex PCR; TCRdb's table is partial and in-frame only. The sample has approximately 350,000 clones, 83% seen once. Source material: PBMCs or T cells enriched from blood (not recorded which). The receptors shown here come from a woman aged 45 to 65 who had recovered from COVID-19. Each CDR3 is given with its conserved first and last residue. The D gene is left open where the match is weak. Clone size is stated in some rows and not others, as once, few, many or a class when expanded.

abundance | j_gene | d_gene | v_gene | CDR3aa | CDR3nt
. | TRBJ1-2 | . | TRBV4-3 | CASSQGRATNYGYTF | TGCGCCAGCAGCCAAGGCAGGGCCACTAACTATGGCTACACCTTC
. | TRBJ2-5 | . | TRBV7-2 | CASSLDRGFEETQYF | TGTGCCAGCAGCTTAGACCGAGGGTTCGAAGAGACCCAGTACTTC
few | TRBJ2-7 | . | TRBV7-2 | CASSLVGGSSYEQYF | TGTGCCAGCAGCTTAGTGGGGGGAAGCTCCTACGAGCAGTACTTC
. | TRBJ2-1 | . | TRBV11-2 | CASSLRGTMNNEQFF | TGTGCCAGCAGCTTAAGGGGGACTATGAACAATGAGCAGTTCTTC
few | TRBJ2-3 | TRBD1 | TRBV5-4 | CASSSPFGQGGFPSTDTQYF | TGTGCCAGCAGCTCCCCTTTCGGACAGGGGGGCTTTCCTAGCACAGATACGCAGTATTTT
. | TRBJ2-5 | . | TRBV6-2/TRBV6-3 | CASSRDWKETQYF | TGTGCCAGCAGTCGAGACTGGAAAGAGACCCAGTACTTC
. | TRBJ1-3 | TRBD1 | TRBV7-8 | CASSGPDRGNTIYF | TGTGCCAGCAGCGGACCGGACAGGGGAAACACCATATATTTT
. | TRBJ1-1 | . | TRBV19 | CASSRGQGGTEAFF | TGTGCCAGTAGCCGAGGGCAGGGAGGCACTGAAGCTTTCTTT
once | TRBJ2-7 | . | TRBV3-1/TRBV3-2 | CATRLAGNYEQYF | TGTGCCACTCGGCTGGCAGGGAACTACGAGCAGTACTTC
. | TRBJ2-7 | . | TRBV9 | CASSVASLDNEQYF | TGTGCCAGCAGCGTAGCGTCTCTAGATAACGAGCAGTACTTC
. | TRBJ2-2 | . | TRBV7-6 | CASSLAVTGELFF | TGTGCCAGCAGCCTCGCGGTGACCGGGGAGCTGTTTTTT
. | TRBJ1-1 | TRBD1 | TRBV20-1 | CSASDRVEAFF | TGCAGTGCTAGTGACAGGGTTGAAGCTTTCTTT
. | TRBJ1-1 | . | TRBV7-6 | CASSLAGTAGVTEAFF | TGTGCCAGCAGCTTAGCGGGGACCGCGGGGGTCACTGAAGCTTTCTTT
. | TRBJ1-4 | . | TRBV11-2 | CASTNRLNEKLFF | TGTGCCAGCACCAACCGCCTAAATGAAAAACTGTTTTTT
. | TRBJ2-5 | . | TRBV5-1 | CASSLRGETQYF | TGCGCCAGCAGCTTAAGGGGAGAGACCCAGTACTTC